Described below is a single T cell receptor beta chain sequence and its context. Its antigen is still unknown. This sample is drawn from a study of shared clonotypes between healthy human individuals. Profiled with immunoSEQ multiplex PCR; TCRdb holds only in-frame clones, not every one. The sample holds 300,000 to 400,000 clones, over 70% seen once. Germline CDR1 and CDR2: KGHSH and LQKENI. Trimming took 3 bases from V and 3 from J, leaving 14 bases between them. The CDR3 has 15 amino acids. Findings of the study overall: For naive CD4 cells, around 5% of clonotypes were shared across a handful of donors.

The source material was memory CD4+ T cells sorted from blood. Subset defined: CD45RA-negative fraction. The chain recombines TRBV18 with TRBJ1-2, with D possibly being TRBD1 (5 bases). This receptor was identified in a young man in good health. This CDR3 is CASSPRAGGDYGYTF. The DNA of the CDR3 is TGTGCCAGCTCACCTCGGGCGGGGGGTGACTATGGCTACACCTTC.